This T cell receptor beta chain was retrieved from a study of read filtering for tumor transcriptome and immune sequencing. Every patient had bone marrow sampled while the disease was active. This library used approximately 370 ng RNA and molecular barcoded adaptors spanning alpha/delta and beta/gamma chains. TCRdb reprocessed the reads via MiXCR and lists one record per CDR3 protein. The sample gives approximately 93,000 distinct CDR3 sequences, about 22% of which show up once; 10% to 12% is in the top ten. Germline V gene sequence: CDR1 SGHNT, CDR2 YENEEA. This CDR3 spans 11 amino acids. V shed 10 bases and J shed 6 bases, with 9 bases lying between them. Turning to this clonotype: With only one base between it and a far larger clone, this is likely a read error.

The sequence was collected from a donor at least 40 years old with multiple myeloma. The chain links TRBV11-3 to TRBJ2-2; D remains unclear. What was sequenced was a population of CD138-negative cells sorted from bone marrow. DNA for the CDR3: TGTGCCAATAACGCAGCCGGGGAGCTGTTTTTT. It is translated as CANNAAGELFF.